A selection of T cell receptor beta chains follows, all from one sample in a study of OX40 agonist ivuxolimab in advanced cancers. Profiled with immunoSEQ multiplex PCR; TCRdb holds only in-frame clones, not every one. The sample shows tens of thousands of clones, about 86% of them seen only once. The specimen was CD4+ or CD8+ T cells sorted from blood, collected in a trial of the OX40 agonist ivuxolimab. The origin of the receptors is an adult with an advanced solid tumor such as melanoma, head and neck, liver or kidney cancer. Each CDR3 is given with its conserved first and last residue. Each record gives: clone size, V gene, J gene, D gene, CDR3 protein, CDR3 DNA. The D gene is left open where the match is weak. Some rows mark clone size as missing; the rest say once, few, many or name a class of expanded clone.

clone size: NA
V gene: TRBV5-1
J gene: TRBJ2-3
D gene: TRBD1
CDR3 protein: CASFPQGADTQYF
CDR3 DNA: TGCGCCAGCTTCCCTCAGGGGGCAGATACGCAGTATTTT

clone size: once
V gene: TRBV5-6
J gene: TRBJ1-5
D gene: TRBD1
CDR3 protein: CASSLSGGVGQPQHF
CDR3 DNA: TGTGCCAGCAGCCTCTCAGGGGGCGTGGGTCAGCCCCAGCATTTT

clone size: NA
V gene: TRBV7-9
J gene: TRBJ1-1
D gene: TRBD1
CDR3 protein: CASSFRDRGPRTEAFF
CDR3 DNA: TGTGCCAGCAGCTTCCGGGACAGGGGGCCTCGGACTGAAGCTTTCTTT

clone size: NA
V gene: TRBV10-3
J gene: TRBJ1-3
D gene: NA
CDR3 protein: CAISVREGPGNTIYF
CDR3 DNA: TGTGCCATCAGTGTCCGCGAGGGCCCTGGAAACACCATATATTTT

clone size: NA
V gene: TRBV19
J gene: TRBJ2-5
D gene: NA
CDR3 protein: CASMRSYRVGETQYF
CDR3 DNA: TGTGCCAGTATGAGGTCGTACAGGGTGGGGGAGACCCAGTACTTC

clone size: NA
V gene: TRBV27
J gene: TRBJ2-3
D gene: TRBD2
CDR3 protein: CASSFETSATDTQYF
CDR3 DNA: TGTGCCAGCAGTTTTGAGACTAGCGCCACAGATACGCAGTATTTT

clone size: NA
V gene: TRBV7-6
J gene: TRBJ1-1
D gene: NA
CDR3 protein: CASSLVVGTTEAFF
CDR3 DNA: TGTGCCAGCAGCTTAGTGGTGGGGACCACTGAAGCTTTCTTT

clone size: few
V gene: TRBV7-3
J gene: TRBJ2-2
D gene: NA
CDR3 protein: CASSSYTGELFF
CDR3 DNA: TGTGCCAGCAGCTCCTATACCGGGGAGCTGTTTTTT

clone size: NA
V gene: TRBV6-6
J gene: TRBJ2-1
D gene: TRBD1
CDR3 protein: CASRPLDRDWINEQFF
CDR3 DNA: TGTGCCAGCAGACCCCTGGACAGGGACTGGATCAATGAGCAGTTCTTC

clone size: NA
V gene: TRBV6-5
J gene: TRBJ2-3
D gene: NA
CDR3 protein: CASSRGLTDTQYF
CDR3 DNA: TGTGCCAGCAGCAGAGGTCTCACAGATACGCAGTATTTT

clone size: NA
V gene: TRBV7-2
J gene: TRBJ1-4
D gene: NA
CDR3 protein: CASSPPAVEKLFF
CDR3 DNA: TGTGCCAGCAGCCCCCCGGCGGTGGAAAAACTGTTTTTT

clone size: once
V gene: TRBV10-3
J gene: TRBJ1-1
D gene: NA
CDR3 protein: CAIRLGGSNTEAFF
CDR3 DNA: TGTGCCATCAGGCTAGGGGGATCGAACACTGAAGCTTTCTTT

clone size: NA
V gene: TRBV19
J gene: TRBJ1-4
D gene: NA
CDR3 protein: CASSSWDVNEKLFF
CDR3 DNA: TGTGCCAGTAGTTCGTGGGACGTAAATGAAAAACTGTTTTTT

clone size: once
V gene: TRBV2
J gene: TRBJ2-1
D gene: NA
CDR3 protein: CASSTLGVNNEQFF
CDR3 DNA: TGTGCCAGTTCCACCCTTGGAGTGAACAATGAGCAGTTCTTC

clone size: NA
V gene: TRBV5-1
J gene: TRBJ2-5
D gene: NA
CDR3 protein: CASSLAAGAEETQYF
CDR3 DNA: TGCGCCAGCAGCTTGGCCGCAGGGGCGGAGGAGACCCAGTACTTC

clone size: NA
V gene: TRBV4-3
J gene: TRBJ1-1
D gene: NA
CDR3 protein: CASSEQGNTEAFF
CDR3 DNA: TGCGCCAGCAGCGAACAGGGAAACACTGAAGCTTTCTTT

clone size: once
V gene: TRBV4-2
J gene: TRBJ2-7
D gene: NA
CDR3 protein: CASSLAGLTYEQYF
CDR3 DNA: TGTGCCAGCAGCTTGGCAGGGTTAACCTACGAGCAGTACTTC

clone size: NA
V gene: TRBV5-1
J gene: TRBJ2-7
D gene: TRBD1
CDR3 protein: CASRQGAYEQYF
CDR3 DNA: TGCGCCAGTAGACAGGGTGCCTACGAGCAGTACTTC

clone size: NA
V gene: TRBV29-1
J gene: TRBJ2-5
D gene: NA
CDR3 protein: CSAPPEGTETQYF
CDR3 DNA: TGCAGCGCCCCCCCGGAGGGTACAGAGACCCAGTACTTC

clone size: NA
V gene: TRBV19
J gene: TRBJ2-3
D gene: NA
CDR3 protein: CASRGRRDGTDTQYF
CDR3 DNA: TGTGCCAGTAGGGGGAGGAGGGATGGCACAGATACGCAGTATTTT

clone size: NA
V gene: TRBV12-5
J gene: TRBJ2-3
D gene: TRBD2
CDR3 protein: CASSREGRTDTQYF
CDR3 DNA: TGTGCTAGTTCGCGGGAGGGCCGCACAGATACGCAGTATTTT

clone size: NA
V gene: TRBV25-1
J gene: TRBJ2-3
D gene: TRBD2
CDR3 protein: CASSARLAATDTQYF
CDR3 DNA: TGTGCCAGCAGTGCTAGACTAGCGGCTACAGATACGCAGTATTTT

clone size: NA
V gene: TRBV19
J gene: TRBJ2-1
D gene: TRBD1
CDR3 protein: CASSPRTGNNEQFF
CDR3 DNA: TGTGCCAGTAGCCCGAGGACAGGGAACAATGAGCAGTTCTTC

clone size: few
V gene: TRBV27
J gene: TRBJ2-3
D gene: NA
CDR3 protein: CASSGRTSDTQYF
CDR3 DNA: TGTGCCAGCAGCGGCCGGACATCAGATACGCAGTATTTT

clone size: NA
V gene: TRBV5-6
J gene: TRBJ1-2
D gene: NA
CDR3 protein: CASSWAGGSGYGYTF
CDR3 DNA: TGTGCCAGCAGCTGGGCGGGGGGATCGGGATATGGCTACACCTTC

clone size: NA
V gene: TRBV29-1
J gene: TRBJ2-5
D gene: NA
CDR3 protein: CSAYRGGETQYF
CDR3 DNA: TGCAGCGCTTACAGGGGGGGAGAGACCCAGTACTTC

clone size: NA
V gene: TRBV2
J gene: TRBJ2-5
D gene: TRBD1
CDR3 protein: CASSPGTGPGETQYF
CDR3 DNA: TGTGCCAGCAGCCCTGGGACAGGGCCGGGCGAGACCCAGTACTTC

clone size: NA
V gene: TRBV5-1
J gene: TRBJ2-1
D gene: NA
CDR3 protein: CASSSLPSYNEQFF
CDR3 DNA: TGCGCCAGCAGCTCCCTCCCCTCCTACAATGAGCAGTTCTTC

clone size: NA
V gene: TRBV11-2
J gene: TRBJ2-2
D gene: NA
CDR3 protein: CASSPRRQTNTGELFF
CDR3 DNA: TGTGCCAGCAGCCCCCGCCGACAGACGAACACCGGGGAGCTGTTTTTT

clone size: few
V gene: TRBV18
J gene: TRBJ1-1
D gene: TRBD1
CDR3 protein: CASSGTGDTEAFF
CDR3 DNA: TGTGCCAGCTCGGGAACAGGGGACACTGAAGCTTTCTTT

clone size: NA
V gene: TRBV5-8
J gene: TRBJ1-2
D gene: NA
CDR3 protein: CASSLGDRRLQVYGYTF
CDR3 DNA: TGTGCCAGCAGCTTGGGAGACAGAAGGCTCCAGGTCTATGGCTACACCTTC

clone size: NA
V gene: TRBV4-3
J gene: TRBJ2-7
D gene: TRBD2
CDR3 protein: CASAERGGKEQYF
CDR3 DNA: TGCGCCAGCGCCGAGCGGGGGGGTAAAGAGCAGTACTTC

clone size: NA
V gene: TRBV27
J gene: TRBJ1-6
D gene: NA
CDR3 protein: CASRGAVASPLHF
CDR3 DNA: TGTGCCAGCAGGGGGGCAGTTGCTTCACCCCTCCACTTT

clone size: few
V gene: TRBV21-1
J gene: TRBJ1-3
D gene: NA
CDR3 protein: CASSKERTVLRNTIYF
CDR3 DNA: TGTGCCAGCAGCAAAGAGCGGACGGTCCTCAGAAACACCATATATTTT

clone size: NA
V gene: TRBV7-2
J gene: TRBJ2-7
D gene: NA
CDR3 protein: CASSFWGGLTYEQYF
CDR3 DNA: TGTGCCAGCAGCTTCTGGGGGGGCCTCACCTACGAGCAGTACTTC

clone size: NA
V gene: TRBV6-5
J gene: TRBJ2-7
D gene: TRBD1
CDR3 protein: CASSRGQGRGQYF
CDR3 DNA: TGTGCCAGCAGCCGAGGACAGGGGAGGGGACAGTACTTC

clone size: NA
V gene: TRBV4-3
J gene: TRBJ1-6
D gene: TRBD1
CDR3 protein: CASSPQGATGISPLHF
CDR3 DNA: TGCGCCAGCAGCCCCCAAGGAGCGACAGGGATTTCACCCCTCCACTTT

clone size: NA
V gene: TRBV7-2
J gene: TRBJ2-7
D gene: TRBD2
CDR3 protein: CASRRTSDEQYF
CDR3 DNA: TGTGCCAGCAGGCGGACTAGCGACGAGCAGTACTTC

clone size: NA
V gene: TRBV7-9
J gene: TRBJ2-5
D gene: NA
CDR3 protein: CASSQTGTFQETQYF
CDR3 DNA: TGTGCCAGCAGCCAGACCGGGACTTTCCAAGAGACCCAGTACTTC

clone size: NA
V gene: TRBV19
J gene: TRBJ1-2
D gene: NA
CDR3 protein: CASMERVDGYTF
CDR3 DNA: TGTGCCAGTATGGAGCGTGTCGATGGCTACACCTTC

clone size: NA
V gene: TRBV11-2
J gene: TRBJ2-3
D gene: NA
CDR3 protein: CASSPTRDTQYF
CDR3 DNA: TGTGCCAGCAGCCCAACGAGAGATACGCAGTATTTT

clone size: NA
V gene: TRBV7-9
J gene: TRBJ2-2
D gene: TRBD1
CDR3 protein: CASSLSRDRLRQPGELFF
CDR3 DNA: TGTGCCAGCAGCTTGTCCCGGGACAGGCTCAGGCAACCCGGGGAGCTGTTTTTT

clone size: NA
V gene: TRBV13
J gene: TRBJ1-2
D gene: TRBD1
CDR3 protein: CASRLQGGFGGYTF
CDR3 DNA: TGTGCCAGCAGACTTCAGGGGGGATTTGGTGGCTACACCTTC

clone size: NA
V gene: TRBV5-1
J gene: TRBJ2-5
D gene: NA
CDR3 protein: CASSLKQGRETQYF
CDR3 DNA: TGCGCCAGCAGCTTGAAACAGGGTCGAGAGACCCAGTACTTC

clone size: NA
V gene: TRBV27
J gene: TRBJ2-3
D gene: NA
CDR3 protein: CASSFVALTDTQYF
CDR3 DNA: TGTGCCAGCAGTTTCGTAGCGCTGACAGATACGCAGTATTTT

clone size: NA
V gene: TRBV29-1
J gene: TRBJ2-2
D gene: NA
CDR3 protein: CSGLRGRNTGELFF
CDR3 DNA: TGCAGCGGCTTGCGGGGAAGGAACACCGGGGAGCTGTTTTTT

clone size: NA
V gene: TRBV7-8
J gene: TRBJ1-1
D gene: NA
CDR3 protein: CASSLTGLGTEAFF
CDR3 DNA: TGTGCCAGCAGCCTAACAGGGCTGGGGACTGAAGCTTTCTTT

clone size: NA
V gene: TRBV19
J gene: TRBJ2-6
D gene: NA
CDR3 protein: CATKTGASGANVLTF
CDR3 DNA: TGTGCCACCAAAACGGGGGCCTCTGGGGCCAACGTCCTGACTTTC

clone size: few
V gene: TRBV5-4
J gene: TRBJ1-6
D gene: NA
CDR3 protein: CASSFEGSYNSPLHF
CDR3 DNA: TGTGCCAGCAGCTTTGAGGGCTCCTATAATTCACCCCTCCACTTT

clone size: NA
V gene: TRBV7-6
J gene: TRBJ2-1
D gene: NA
CDR3 protein: CASSKLAPTDEQFF
CDR3 DNA: TGTGCCAGCAGCAAATTAGCCCCTACTGATGAGCAGTTCTTC